The rows below give T cell receptor beta chains drawn from one sample of a study of PD-1 blockade in classical Hodgkin lymphoma. TCRdb's copy holds only in-frame clones and misses some; the assay was immunoSEQ multiplex PCR. The sample contains around 25,000 clones, around 72% of which appear only once. The input for sequencing was peripheral blood mononuclear cells (PBMCs), taken before the fourth cycle of nivolumab. These receptors were obtained from a human donor with classical Hodgkin lymphoma. Each CDR3 is given with its conserved first and last residue. D genes are given only for firm matches. Only some rows state a clone size, as once, few, many or a class for expanded clones.

V gene	D gene	J gene	clone size	CDR3 protein	CDR3 DNA
TRBV10-1	TRBD1	TRBJ1-5	-	CASSVDRFRYSNQPQHF	TGCGCCAGCAGTGTGGACAGGTTTCGCTATAGCAATCAGCCCCAGCATTTT
TRBV7-2	TRBD2	TRBJ2-3	-	CASSWTSGVLDTQYF	TGTGCCAGCAGTTGGACTAGCGGGGTTTTAGATACGCAGTATTTT
TRBV27	TRBD1	TRBJ1-2	-	CASSLRGGQGNTF	TGTGCCAGCAGTTTAAGAGGAGGACAGGGGAACACCTTC
TRBV7-8	-	TRBJ2-5	-	CASSLVGDPWETQYF	TGTGCCAGCAGCTTAGTGGGAGACCCTTGGGAGACCCAGTACTTC
TRBV28	-	TRBJ1-1	-	CASSPLGRSTEAFF	TGTGCCAGCAGTCCCTTAGGGCGGAGCACTGAAGCTTTCTTT
TRBV27	-	TRBJ1-6	-	CASSLVLSSYNSPLHF	TGTGCCAGCAGTCTGGTACTGAGCTCCTATAATTCACCCCTCCACTTT
TRBV27	TRBD1	TRBJ1-5	-	CASSLNSQGNQPQHF	TGTGCCAGCAGCTTAAACTCACAGGGGAATCAGCCCCAGCATTTT
TRBV5-1	-	TRBJ2-7	-	CASSLVPGLYEQYF	TGCGCCAGCAGCTTGGTGCCAGGATTGTACGAGCAGTACTTC
TRBV28	-	TRBJ1-3	-	CASSLVTGGNTIYF	TGTGCCAGCAGTTTAGTAACAGGTGGAAACACCATATATTTT
TRBV30	-	TRBJ1-2	once	CAWLLGGTNYGYTF	TGTGCCTGGTTGTTGGGGGGCACTAACTATGGCTACACCTTC
TRBV5-1	-	TRBJ2-3	-	CASSSLAWGTDTQYF	TGCGCCAGCAGCTCTTTAGCGTGGGGCACAGATACGCAGTATTTT
TRBV19	TRBD1	TRBJ1-2	-	CASNAPGQENYGYTF	TGTGCCAGTAACGCCCCGGGACAGGAAAACTATGGCTACACCTTC
TRBV7-2	-	TRBJ1-2	-	CASSLVAGKDYGYTF	TGTGCCAGCAGCTTAGTAGCAGGGAAGGACTATGGCTACACCTTC
TRBV7-9	TRBD1	TRBJ1-2	-	CASSRTGAIYGYTF	TGTGCCAGCAGTCGGACAGGGGCGATCTATGGCTACACCTTC
TRBV2	-	TRBJ1-5	-	CASSEGMPYVPQHF	TGTGCCAGCAGTGAAGGGATGCCGTATGTTCCCCAGCATTTT
TRBV30	-	TRBJ1-1	-	CAWSIGGGTEAFF	TGTGCCTGGAGTATTGGGGGTGGGACTGAAGCTTTCTTT
TRBV10-2	-	TRBJ2-7	-	CASSRGNYEQYF	TGCGCCAGCAGCCGGGGCAACTACGAGCAGTACTTC
TRBV2	-	TRBJ2-3	-	CASSEGWSPSTDTQYF	TGTGCCAGCAGTGAGGGGTGGTCGCCTAGCACAGATACGCAGTATTTT
TRBV11-2	-	TRBJ2-2	few	CASSRLANTGELFF	TGTGCCAGCAGCCGCCTAGCGAACACCGGGGAGCTGTTTTTT